This TCR beta chain was profiled in a study of T cell responses to AZD1222 COVID-19 vaccine. This CDR3 is 16 amino acids long. V lost 0 bases to trimming and J lost 0 bases, with 9 bases between them. The germline V gene encodes CDR1 SGHRS and CDR2 YFSETQ. Study-wide points: Repertoire collection took place solely once the T cell response had peaked. A reported finding is that nearly half of spike-specific TCRs target unmutated variant regions. Baseline seropositives among AZD1222 recipients totaled only five or six. Donors skewed white British and female; clonal diversity was possibly underestimated.

The data were produced by immunoSEQ multiplex PCR, yet TCRdb's version contains in-frame clones alone and is incomplete. The sample yields under 80,000 clones, 75% to 85% seen once. In the case of this clone: The antigen is not known.

This sample comprised peripheral blood, obtained on day 0 of MenACWY control vaccination. The TCR sequence derives from an adult in good health. This sequence joins TRBV5-1 and TRBJ2-2; D is unclear. This chain's CDR3 is CASSLDVLPNTGELFF. CDR3 DNA: TGCGCCAGCAGCTTGGACGTATTGCCGAACACCGGGGAGCTGTTTTTT.